This is a list of T cell receptor beta chains from one sample in a study of shared clonotypes between healthy human individuals. Method: immunoSEQ multiplex PCR; TCRdb's copy keeps in-frame clones and lacks some. Of hundreds of thousands of clones in the sample, around 75% were seen once. Material: PBMCs. Receptors originate from a woman aged 40 to 50 in good health. Some clones in this sample may be carry-over from other donors' samples. Each CDR3 is given with its conserved first and last residue. A D gene is named only where the DNA matches it firmly. Size values are once, few and many counts, or a class for expanded clones, and some rows have none.

>.|TRBV15|TRBJ1-2|.
CATSRQILHSSNYGYTF
TGTGCCACCAGCAGACAGATATTGCACAGCTCTAACTATGGCTACACCTTC
>.|TRBV27|TRBJ2-5|.
CASSHAKETQYF
TGTGCCAGCAGTCATGCAAAAGAGACCCAGTACTTC
>.|TRBV2|TRBJ2-5|once
CASSELDETQYF
TGTGCCAGCAGTGAACTAGACGAGACCCAGTACTTC
>TRBD1|TRBV23-1|TRBJ1-1|.
CASSQGTGDTEAFF
TGCGCCAGCAGTCAGGGGACAGGGGACACTGAAGCTTTCTTT
>TRBD1|TRBV6-5|TRBJ2-7|.
CASSYGPGQGNEQYF
TGTGCCAGCAGTTACGGGCCGGGACAGGGGAACGAGCAGTACTTC
>.|TRBV28|TRBJ1-6|.
CASSFQTNHYNSPLHF
TGTGCCAGCAGTTTCCAGACAAACCACTATAATTCACCCCTCCACTTT
>TRBD1|TRBV28|TRBJ2-7|few
CASSFLDRDSYEQYF
TGTGCCAGCAGTTTCTTGGACAGGGACTCCTACGAGCAGTACTTC
>.|TRBV15|TRBJ2-1|.
CATSGSGTAGFHEQFF
TGTGCCACCAGCGGATCCGGGACCGCGGGGTTCCATGAGCAGTTCTTC
>TRBD1|TRBV13|TRBJ2-7|.
CASSQGQPPYEQYF
TGTGCCAGCAGCCAGGGACAGCCTCCGTACGAGCAGTACTTC
>TRBD1|TRBV4-1|TRBJ2-7|.
CASSQVPGTGTYEQYF
TGCGCCAGCAGCCAAGTACCAGGGACAGGGACCTACGAGCAGTACTTC
>TRBD1|TRBV9|TRBJ2-1|.
CASSASSTGGRGEQFF
TGTGCCAGCAGCGCAAGTTCTACAGGGGGCAGGGGGGAGCAGTTCTTC
>.|TRBV4-2|TRBJ2-3|.
CASSQLRGGAYSETSTDTQYF
TGTGCCAGCAGCCAACTGAGGGGGGGGGCCTATAGCGAGACTAGCACAGATACGCAGTATTTT
>.|TRBV4-2|TRBJ1-2|many
CASQSSYGYTF
TGTGCCAGTCAGAGTTCCTATGGCTACACCTTC
>.|TRBV5-5|TRBJ2-7|.
CASSLGQVVYEQYF
TGTGCCAGCAGCTTGGGACAGGTCGTGTACGAGCAGTACTTC